This T cell receptor beta chain was retrieved from a study of OX40 agonist ivuxolimab in advanced cancers. Overall study: Cancers in dose escalation were hepatocellular, melanoma, renal cell and head and neck.

Some clones are missing from TCRdb's copy, which holds only in-frame ones; the method was immunoSEQ multiplex PCR. The sample lists 90,000 to 100,000 clones, roughly 80% occurring once. The length of the CDR3 is 16 residues. CDR1 and CDR2 from the germline V gene are SGHTA and FQGNSA. With 2 bases clipped from V and 5 bases from J, the junction kept 10 bases outside the gene matches. The material sequenced was CD4+ or CD8+ T cells sorted from blood, taken in a trial of the OX40 agonist ivuxolimab. V gene TRBV7-2 combines with J gene TRBJ2-7, with 9 bases fitting TRBD2. The sequence came from an adult with an advanced solid tumor such as melanoma, head and neck, liver or kidney cancer. CDR3: CASSLTSSGGSNEQYF. As DNA, the CDR3 is TGTGCCAGCAGCTTAACGAGTAGCGGGGGCTCTAACGAGCAGTACTTC.